This TCR beta chain was captured by sequencing in a study of blood T cell repertoires in COVID-19 (dated by TCRdb to 2018 to 2020). A note on the overall study: Collaborator samples came from the United States, Italy and Spain and covered acute and convalescent phases of COVID-19. The material from the prospective study consisted of cDNA or gDNA derived from T cells, B-cell-depleted T cells, or PBMCs. The repertoires were released in a freely available public database meant as a resource for research on the immune response to SARS-CoV-2. Subjects who had been exposed to COVID-19, were actively infected with it, or had recovered from it provided the deeply sampled blood TCRbeta repertoires that made up the dataset. Nearly every sample came with metadata listing a de-identified subject ID, COVID-19 status, age in years and sex. Samples were obtained from the ongoing ImmuneRACE study (first 160 participants) and from roughly 1,300 subjects provided by 6 global collaborators. HLA class I and class II types, where available, came from metadata supplied by the sample provider rather than from assay-based typing.

Paper-wide results and their limitations: The quantity of clinical and demographic metadata differed by source and by participant and was supplied without curation.

Concerning this clone itself: There is no known antigen for this receptor. No clone much larger than this one lies a single base away; base qualities are absent.

The immunoSEQ Assay, a bias-controlled multiplex PCR, was used to amplify TCRbeta CDR3 regions from genomic DNA. The study's processing was this. Nucleated cell counts per sample were estimated from amplification of reference gene primers within the assay. To quantify the absolute abundance of each unique TCRbeta CDR3 rearrangement, sequence reads were collapsed and filtered. For each sample, productive Simpson clonality was calculated as the square root of Simpson's diversity index across productive rearrangements. TCRdb stores this immuneACCESS table with in-frame sequences only. Part of the clones is absent; in the studies checked, under half of the shortfall reflects unresolved V genes, and no reason is known for the rest. The V and J calls and clone size were taken over from that table, and D and trimming were inferred from the DNA. The sample table lists about 240,000 clones, about 86% of them with a count of one. The ten largest account for 2.5% to 3.5% of the sample.

In the prospective study, participants were about 18 to 89 years old, resided in 24 geographic areas of the United States, and were enrolled through a virtual design. To assign participants to cohorts, the prospective study relied on clinical history that participants themselves reported in a screening survey and a study questionnaire. Mobile phlebotomists in the prospective study collected whole blood, serum and a nasopharyngeal or oropharyngeal swab from every participant. Participants in the prospective study had the option to provide additional blood draws and questionnaires over a 2-month period. Before DNA extraction, prospective study blood samples were shipped either frozen or at room temperature. According to the germline V gene, CDR1 reads KGHDR and CDR2 reads SFDVKD. V gives up 3 bases and J gives up 7 bases, and the segment between their germline ends measures 5 bases. Reading from cysteine to phenylalanine, the CDR3 counts 12 amino acids. Just CDR3 DNA is preserved here, 36 bases in frame from base 1.

Sample: PBMCs or T cells enriched from blood (not recorded which). The chain uses TRBV24-1 and TRBJ2-2; 5 matching bases give a weak D call of TRBD1. The receptor comes from a woman in her 40s with acute COVID-19. Read as DNA, the sequence is TGTGCCACCAGTGATAGGGGCGGGGAGCTGTTTTTT. Protein translation: CATSDRGGELFF.